This T cell receptor beta chain emerged from a study of T cell repertoires in cytomegalovirus infection. Using its own MiXCR run on the reads, TCRdb lists one record per CDR3 protein. The data show some 180,000 distinct CDR3 sequences, roughly 20% seen once. This CDR3 has 17 residues. V lost 0 bases and J lost 3, with 16 bases in between. Per germline, CDR1 SGDLS and CDR2 YYNGEE. The chain is built from TRBV9 and TRBJ2-1; maybe TRBD2 (6 bases). Material for sequencing was PBMCs. The TCR comes from a human donor in good health (CMV status not recorded). Some clones in this sample may be carry-over from other donors' samples. CDR3 in amino acids: CASSVAPGGALYNEQFF. CDR3 DNA: TGTGCCAGCAGCGTAGCCCCCGGCGGGGCTCTCTACAATGAGCAGTTCTTC.